Listed below are T cell receptor beta chains from one sample, sequenced in a study of blood T cell repertoires in COVID-19. Profiling relied on immunoSEQ multiplex PCR, and the TCRdb table lists in-frame clones only, not all of them. Among some 200,000 clones listed, 65% to 90% were seen once. Sequencing was done on a sample of peripheral blood. The receptors derive from a middle-aged woman who had recovered from COVID-19. The CDR3 runs from the conserved cysteine through the conserved F or W.

v_call cdr3_aa
TRBV7-3 CASSLNPSGASNEQFF
TRBV6-6 CASRPGQDGYTF
TRBV24-1 CATSGRFNEQFF
TRBV7-3 CASSPSSRQETQYF
TRBV18 CASSPPGQEGTQYF
TRBV19 CASSMRSARSNSPLHF
TRBV11-2 CASSFTTYTNTEAFF
TRBV28 CASRDGTGLEKLFF
TRBV6-5 CASSTLAEYNSPLHF
TRBV5-4 CASSRSLAGGLDTQYF
TRBV4-1 CASSQDGRQTKGYGYTF
TRBV4-2 CASGNRVQGELFF
TRBV19 CASSLSASANYGYTF
TRBV4-3 CASSATGQGHNEQFF
TRBV4-3 CASSQDPGGGGDTQYF
TRBV6-5 CASRGAGITDTQYF
TRBV28 CASRVSYEQYF
TRBV5-4 CASSTGGQYEQYF
TRBV27 CASSFTTGITSEQYF
TRBV18 CASSQGQGSWVGGYTF
TRBV27 CASSLGRAGLSSYEQYF
TRBV4-3 CASSQDLRGTGSYEQYF
TRBV4-3 CASSQGAGQETQYF
TRBV6-5 CASRVTGVTNGYTF